This T cell receptor beta chain was observed in a study of B cell selection in AIRE deficiency (dated by TCRdb to between 2018 and 2020). As for the study more broadly: Researchers compared the TCRbeta repertoires of sorted blood CD4+ conventional T cells and regulatory T cells from AIRE-deficient patients with the corresponding repertoires from healthy controls. The TCR-sequenced cohort comprised about 5 AIRE-deficient APECED patients and about 5 healthy control donors. Findings and caveats that apply to the study as a whole: About a third of the Treg TCRbeta sequences shared among healthy donors were found in patient Tconv cells, which suggests that Treg-biased clones were diverted into the Tconv compartment. Only TCRbeta chains were sequenced, and 36.6% of the Treg sequences shared among healthy donors were also detected in healthy Tconv cells, possibly owing to differing TCRalpha chains. In AIRE-deficient patients, Tconv and Treg cells had TCRBV gene usage, CDR3 length and TCR diversity comparable to those in healthy donors. Among fewer than 4,000 shared Treg TCRbeta sequences, approximately 32% were shared exclusively by healthy donors and 7% to 9.5% exclusively by patients, which suggests that Treg selection is less efficient in the absence of AIRE. Shorter CDR3s were found in shared Treg sequences, reflecting a bias toward rearrangements containing few non-templated nucleotide insertions.

The immunoSEQ platform was used for TCRbeta chain sequencing. In the paper's pipeline: Roughly 1x10^5 distinct in-frame TCRbeta sequences from patients and fewer than 1.5x10^5 from healthy donors were obtained from pooled conventional T cell repertoires. Treg TCRbeta sequences shared by two or more individuals were defined as public, and these public Treg TCRbeta sequences were subsequently searched for in Tconv repertoires. Group differences were tested with Mann-Whitney U tests and Bonferroni-Dunn correction in GraphPad Prism 7.03. The table comes from immuneACCESS by way of TCRdb, which keeps in-frame sequences with V and J called. Part of the clones is missing from these tables; in studies checked, under half for an unresolved V gene and the rest for unknown reasons. That table is the source of V, J and clone size, and D and trimming were worked out from the DNA. The sample records roughly 24,000 clones, 90% to 97% of which are singletons. The top ten constitute 0.15% to 0.2% of the sample.

CD4+CD127+ cells were sorted as the conventional CD4 T cell population. The healthy donors who provided the control samples were not related to the patients. A FACSAria flow cytometer was used to sort the Tconv and Treg cells intended for TCRbeta sequencing. The sorted cells were collected in 5-ml round-bottom polystyrene tubes, and the dry cell pellets were frozen at -80 degrees C prior to sequencing. Based on the germline V gene (reference sequence), the CDR1 and CDR2 sequences are LNHDA and SQIVND. The CDR3 starts with the cysteine, ends with the phenylalanine, and has 13 residues. Solely the CDR3 DNA is kept, with 39 bases framed from the first base. Germline trimming: 10 bases from V, 4 bases from J; junction bases outside gene matches: 9. Details on this clone: The clone's antigen remains unknown. The sample holds no much larger clone one base away, and base qualities are not on file.

Source material: CD4+CD127+ conventional T cells sorted from PBMCs. Recombination linked TRBV19 to TRBJ1-2; TRBD1 fits 7 bases in the junction. The sequence was collected from a human donor in good health. The CDR3 protein is CATLGDSSYGYTF. The nucleotide sequence is TGTGCCACCTTGGGGGACAGTTCCTATGGCTACACCTTC.